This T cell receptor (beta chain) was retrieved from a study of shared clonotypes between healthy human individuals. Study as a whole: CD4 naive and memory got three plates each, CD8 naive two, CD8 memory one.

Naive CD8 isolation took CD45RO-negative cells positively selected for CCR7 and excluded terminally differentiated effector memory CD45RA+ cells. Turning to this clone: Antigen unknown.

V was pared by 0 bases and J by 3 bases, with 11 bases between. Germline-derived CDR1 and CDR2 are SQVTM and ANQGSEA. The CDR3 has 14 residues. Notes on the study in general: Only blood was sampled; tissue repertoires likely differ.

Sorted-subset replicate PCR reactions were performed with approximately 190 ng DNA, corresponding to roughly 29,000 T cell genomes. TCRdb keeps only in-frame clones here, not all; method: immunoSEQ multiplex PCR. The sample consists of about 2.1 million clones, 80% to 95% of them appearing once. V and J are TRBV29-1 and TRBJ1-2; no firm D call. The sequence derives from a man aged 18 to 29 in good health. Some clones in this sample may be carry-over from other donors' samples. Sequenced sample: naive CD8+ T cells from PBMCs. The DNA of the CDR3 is TGCAGCGTTGAAGATCGCGGCCGGTACTATGGCTACACCTTC. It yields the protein CSVEDRGRYYGYTF.